Presented here are 27 T cell receptor beta chains from one specimen sequenced in a study of early stage breast cancer tumors. This table comes from immunoSEQ multiplex PCR, and its TCRdb copy is limited to in-frame clones, with some not included. The table has some 35,000 clones, roughly 70% seen once. Sequencing input: blood. The receptor source for this set is a person between 60 and 70 years old with breast cancer.

This clone was counted between two and nine times. The chain carries TRBV20-1 and TRBJ1-1; D gene ambiguous. Germline CDR1 reads DFQATT; CDR2 reads SNEGSKA (reference sequence). CDR3 length: 10 amino acids. The V and J ends lost 1 base and 11 bases respectively, with 8 bases between them. CDR3 in amino acids: CSARGAQAFF. CDR3 nucleotides: TGCAGTGCTAGAGGAGCCCAGGCTTTCTTT.

Only a few counts were recorded for this clone. This chain uses TRBV28 with TRBJ1-2, with D perhaps TRBD1 (5 bases). Looked up from germline, CDR1 is MDHEN and CDR2 is SYDVKM. CDR3 length: 15 residues. The V end lost 3 bases, the J end lost 5 bases, and 16 bases lay between the germline ends. CDR3 sequence (DNA): TGTGCCAGCAGTTTTCGGTCAGGGAGGTTGTATGGCTACACCTTC. Its protein is CASSFRSGRLYGYTF.

This clone was found a few times. V and J are TRBV4-2 and TRBJ2-1; the match to TRBD2 covers 9 bases. The J segment lost 6 bases and the V segment lost 0 bases, leaving 9 bases of the junction unmatched. Germline V gene sequence: CDR1 LGHNA, CDR2 YNFKEQ. This CDR3 is built from 17 residues. Here the CDR3 reads CASSQDLAGGPFNEQFF. CDR3 in DNA: TGTGCCAGCAGCCAAGATCTGGCGGGAGGGCCTTTCAATGAGCAGTTCTTC.

V is TRBV5-6 and J is TRBJ2-7; D gene uncertain. Germline V gene sequence: CDR1 SGHDT, CDR2 YYEEEE. V was pared by 1 base and J by 7 bases, with 9 bases between. The CDR3 totals 12 residues. CDR3 protein: CASSLSLREQYF. As DNA, the CDR3 is TGTGCCAGCAGCTTGAGCCTACGGGAGCAGTACTTC.

The CDR3 sequence: CAISDGPNSPLHF. The CDR3 coding sequence is TGTGCCATCAGTGACGGGCCTAATTCACCCCTCCACTTT. The chain links TRBV10-3 to TRBJ1-6; D remains ambiguous. Germline CDR1 is ENHRY and CDR2 is SYGVKD. This CDR3 contains 13 residues. Trimming cost V 3 bases and J 6 bases, with 6 bases left between them.

The rearrangement uses TRBV19 and TRBJ2-5; 7 nucleotides match TRBD1. The CDR3 runs 16 residues. Germline V lookup: CDR1 LNHDA, CDR2 SQIVND (reference sequence). V lost 6 bases and J lost 2; bases outside the gene matches: 12. The CDR3 DNA is TGTGCCAGTAGCACTGACAGGGCGCTTATTCAAGAGACCCAGTACTTC. Its protein is CASSTDRALIQETQYF.

The chain uses TRBV18 and TRBJ1-2; TRBD1 is a possible D gene (6 bases). The CDR3 has 15 amino acids. The germline V and J ends were trimmed by 5 bases and 4 bases, with 17 bases remaining between them. The germline CDR1 and CDR2 sequences are KGHSH and LQKENI. The CDR3 is CASSENRDTSYGYTF. The CDR3 DNA reads TGTGCCAGCTCAGAAAACCGGGACACTTCCTATGGCTACACCTTC.

This clone was recorded once. The chain has TRBV18 and TRBJ2-6; 11 positions agree with TRBD1. J gave up 0 bases and V 3 bases, and 1 base lay outside the gene matches. The CDR3 has 17 residues. The germline CDR1 and CDR2 sequences are KGHSH and LQKENI. CDR3 bases: TGTGCCAGCTCACCTGGGACAGGGGGCTCTGGGGCCAACGTCCTGACTTTC. Its protein is CASSPGTGGSGANVLTF.

This chain uses TRBV2 with TRBJ2-7; D is perhaps TRBD2 (6 bases). V lost 7 bases and J 0 bases, leaving 16 bases between the germline ends. This CDR3 region has 15 residues. Germline V gives CDR1 SNHLY, CDR2 FYNNEI. This CDR3 reads CASMGGSGGSYEQYF. The CDR3 nucleotides read TGTGCCAGCATGGGGGGTAGCGGAGGCTCCTACGAGCAGTACTTC.

This chain connects TRBV5-6 to TRBJ1-2; 7 bases fit TRBD1. V gave up 2 bases and J gave up 5 bases; unmatched junction bases: 12. CDR1 is SGHDT, CDR2 YYEEEE, per germline. The CDR3 length is 16 residues. CDR3 sequence: CASSFDRGRVEYGYTF. As DNA, the CDR3 is TGTGCCAGCAGCTTCGATAGGGGGCGCGTTGAATATGGCTACACCTTC.

This chain joins TRBV6-5 and TRBJ2-1; D is uncertain. Germline V gives CDR1 MNHEY, CDR2 SVGAGI. This CDR3 has 13 amino acids. The ends were cut back, 5 bases at V and 0 bases at J, with 5 bases in the middle. The CDR3 nucleotides are TGTGCCAGCAGTCCCAGCTCCTACAATGAGCAGTTCTTC. It specifies CASSPSSYNEQFF.

This clone was observed a few times. The chain employs TRBV6-5 and TRBJ1-6; TRBD1 matches at 8 bases. The germline gives CDR1 MNHEY, CDR2 SVGAGI. CDR3 length equals 15 residues. J lost 8 bases, V lost 2 bases, and 5 bases had no gene match. The CDR3 loop reads CASSYGRQGYSPLHF. The CDR3, as DNA: TGTGCCAGCAGTTACGGAAGACAGGGGTATTCACCCCTCCACTTT.

This clone was observed a few times. The chain links TRBV4-2 to TRBJ2-1; no clear D. CDR1 is LGHNA, CDR2 YNFKEQ, per germline. The CDR3 is 16 residues long. With 3 bases removed from V and 6 bases from J, the gap between germline ends came to 18 bases. The CDR3 DNA reads TGTGCCAGCAGCCATCCCAACTGGAGTCCACGCAATGAGCAGTTCTTC. Encoded protein: CASSHPNWSPRNEQFF.

This chain links TRBV5-5 with TRBJ2-5; TRBD2 matches at 8 bases. The length of the CDR3 is 15 residues. Losses at the gene ends were 6 bases for V and 0 bases for J; bases not matched to a gene: 7. CDR1 and CDR2 from the germline V gene are SGHKS and YYEKEE (reference sequence). CDR3 region: CASTTGGTHQETQYF. As DNA, the CDR3 is TGTGCCAGCACCACGGGAGGGACTCACCAAGAGACCCAGTACTTC.

The chain uses TRBV19 and TRBJ2-7; 8 bases are shared with TRBD1. Germline CDR1 and CDR2: LNHDA and SQIVND (reference sequence). V lost 6 bases, J lost 5 bases, and 9 bases stayed unmatched. The CDR3 has 14 amino acids. CDR3 DNA sequence: TGTGCCAGTAGCCGGAGACAGGGGTCCCACGAGCAGTACTTC. This translates into CASSRRQGSHEQYF.

The J gene is TRBJ2-7, the V gene TRBV27, with D possibly matching TRBD2 (5 bases). CDR1 MNHEY and CDR2 SMNVEV come from the germline V gene (reference sequence). V dropped 11 bases and J dropped 1 base, with 18 bases sitting between them. The CDR3 runs 14 residues. In nucleotides, the CDR3 is TGTGCCTCTCATAGGACGGGGTTTTCCTACGAGCAGTACTTC. This translates into CASHRTGFSYEQYF.

V is TRBV4-1 and J is TRBJ2-3; 8 positions match TRBD2. V shed 2 bases, J shed 3 bases, and the junction held 1 base outside the gene matches. The CDR3 covers 14 residues. Germline lookup yields CDR1 MGHRA and CDR2 YSYEKL. The CDR3 DNA reads TGCGCCAGCAGCCAAAGCGGGGGAACAGATACGCAGTATTTT. Translated, it gives CASSQSGGTDTQYF.

V and J are TRBV6-6 and TRBJ2-7; 7 nucleotides line up with TRBD2. The CDR3 covers 15 residues. Looked up from germline, CDR1 is MNHNY and CDR2 is SVGAGI (reference sequence). V lost 2 bases to trimming and J lost 4 bases; unmatched junction nucleotides: 8. The chain's CDR3 is CASSYGGGISYEQYF. As DNA, the CDR3 is TGTGCCAGCAGTTACGGCGGGGGTATCTCGTACGAGCAGTACTTC.

This clone showed up just a few times. The genes are TRBV11-2 and TRBJ1-1; D gene uncertain. V dropped 5 bases and J dropped 2 bases, with 15 bases sitting between them. Germline CDR1 SGHAT, CDR2 FQNNGV. CDR3 length equals 15 residues. The CDR3 coding sequence is TGTGCCAGCAGCCCTGCGTGGGGAGCCAACACTGAAGCTTTCTTT. It codes for CASSPAWGANTEAFF.

The chain combines TRBV28 with TRBJ1-4; 8 bases align to TRBD1. This CDR3 has 16 residues. Germline lookup yields CDR1 MDHEN and CDR2 SYDVKM. Unmatched junction bases numbered 4, after V lost 3 bases and J lost 1 base. CDR3 bases: TGTGCCAGCAGTTTGGGACAGGTACAAACTAATGAAAAACTGTTTTTT. Encoded protein: CASSLGQVQTNEKLFF. Filled out from reference TRBV28 and TRBJ1-4, the complete variable domain reads DVKVTQSSRYLVKRTGEKVFLECVQDMDHENMFWYRQDPGLGLRLIYFSYDVKMKEKGDIPEGYSVSREKKERFSLILESASTNQTSMYLCASSLGQVQTNEKLFFGSGTQLSVL.

The chain recombines TRBV10-3 with TRBJ1-1; the match to TRBD1 covers 10 bases. The J segment lost 4 bases and the V segment lost 6 bases, leaving 5 bases of the junction unmatched. The germline CDR1 and CDR2 sequences are ENHRY and SYGVKD. CDR3 size: 14 residues. The CDR3 coding sequence is TGTGCCATCAGCCGACAGGGGGCAGGCACTGAAGCTTTCTTT. It translates to CAISRQGAGTEAFF.

The V call is TRBV7-2, the J call TRBJ1-1; a possible D gene is TRBD1 (6 bases). Per the germline V gene, CDR1 is SGHTA and CDR2 is FQGNSA. Trimming took off 5 bases at V and 7 bases at J, with 14 bases between the two ends. The CDR3 contains 13 residues. CDR3 bases: TGTGCCAGCAGCATACAGGGCGGGGATGAAGCTTTCTTT. Amino acid sequence: CASSIQGGDEAFF.

The J gene is TRBJ2-3, the V gene TRBV11-2, with 11 bases matching TRBD2. The CDR3 length is 15 residues. Germline V gene sequence: CDR1 SGHAT, CDR2 FQNNGV. J was trimmed by 3 bases and V by 5 bases; bases with no gene match: 4. CDR3: CASSPASGGTDTQYF. In DNA, the CDR3 is TGTGCCAGCAGCCCTGCTAGCGGGGGGACAGATACGCAGTATTTT.

CDR3 DNA sequence: TGTGCCTGGAGTGATAATTATTCTGAAGCTTTCTTT. Encoded protein: CAWSDNYSEAFF. This chain joins TRBV30 and TRBJ1-1, with D unclear. This CDR3 is 12 amino acids long. Deletions cut 1 base from V and 6 bases from J, with 9 bases between. Germline V gene lookup returns CDR1 GTSNPN and CDR2 SVGIG (reference sequence).

The sample holds one count of this clone. This chain connects TRBV19 to TRBJ2-7, with a weak D call TRBD2 (5 bases). CDR1 and CDR2 (germline): LNHDA, SQIVND (reference sequence). Trimming removed 10 bases at V and 12 bases at J, with 31 bases between. This CDR3 has 15 amino acids. This chain's CDR3 is CATFVISGPLKGRYF. The CDR3 DNA sequence: TGTGCCACCTTCGTTATCTCGGGCCCCCTTAAAGGGAGGTACTTC.

This rearrangement joins TRBV6-1 to TRBJ1-5, with D perhaps TRBD1 (5 bases). The V gene lost 2 bases and the J gene lost 6 bases, with 14 bases spanning the gap. CDR1 MNHNS and CDR2 SASEGT come from the germline V gene. This CDR3 comprises 15 residues. The CDR3 region is CASSEMGQAPQPQHF. Here the CDR3 DNA reads TGTGCCAGCAGTGAAATGGGGCAGGCGCCTCAGCCCCAGCATTTT.

Concerning this clone itself: The junction and the germline gene differ at one end; a read error may be behind it. This specimen includes other DNA sequences encoding the same CDR3. This chain links TRBV19 with TRBJ2-7; no definite D call. The CDR3 sequence is 13 residues long. The germline V gene encodes CDR1 LNHDA and CDR2 SQIVND (reference sequence). The CDR3 sequence is CASSMTRSYEQYF. In nucleotides, the CDR3 is TGCGCCAGTAGTATGACTCGCTCCTACGAGCAGTACTTC.